This T cell receptor (beta chain) was found in a study of spatial heterogeneity in lung cancer. Overall study: Just over 70 TRACERx patients with early, untreated non-small cell lung cancer donated samples. Sequenced were any available follow-up PBMC samples, which had been obtained a median of approximately two years after resection. In raw reads, more than nine appearances on average were recorded for each unique TCR and UMI combination.

This clonotype was detected a few times. Time point of the sample: blood at routine non-recurrence follow-up after resection. Every TCR cDNA molecule bore its own unique molecular identifier. MiXCR was run by TCRdb on the 5' RACE reads, yielding one entry per CDR3 protein. Of about 120,000 distinct CDR3 sequences in the sample, 9.5% to 14% were seen once. Trimming pared 2 bases from V and 8 bases from J, leaving 12 bases between. CDR1 is DFQATT and CDR2 is SNEGSKA in the germline V gene (reference sequence). The CDR3 covers 12 residues. This material consisted of PBMCs, taken at follow-up. The sequence derives from a female donor with early-stage non-small cell lung cancer. The chain is built from TRBV20-1 and TRBJ1-2; D not certain. CDR3 coding DNA: TGCAGTGCTAGAACCCCGGCGGAAGGCTACACCTTC. Translation: CSARTPAEGYTF.